This T cell receptor beta chain was captured in a study of T cell responses to AZD1222 COVID-19 vaccine. Study-wide points: CD4 TCRs covered the whole spike, strongest at regions 160-218 and 743-854. Repertoire samples came only from after the peak T cell response. Mostly white British, mostly female donors; authors suggested clonal diversity may be underestimated. AZD1222 recipients seropositive at baseline numbered only five to seven.

A note on this clone: No antigen is known for it.

CDR1 and CDR2 from the germline V gene are LGHDT and YNNKEL (reference sequence). V dropped 5 bases and J dropped 7; count of bases not matched to a gene: 10. This CDR3 comprises 14 residues. Profiled with immunoSEQ multiplex PCR; TCRdb holds only in-frame clones, not every one. The sample yields about 110,000 clones, about nine tenths seen once. V usage is TRBV3-1 (or the pseudogene TRBV3-2) and J usage is TRBJ1-2; 7 bases align to TRBD1. The origin of this receptor is an adult in good health. The starting material was peripheral blood, obtained on day 0 of MenACWY control vaccination. For the CDR3, the DNA is TGTGCCAGCAGCACAGAAGGGGGCTGGGGTGGCTACACCTTC. Amino acids: CASSTEGGWGGYTF.